The clone carrying this T cell receptor (beta chain) was counted only a few times. The data were taken from a study of T cells in Graves' hyperthyroidism and ophthalmopathy. What was amplified from RNA transcripts were TCR beta CDR3 regions. The primer set for the first-round RT-PCR of the TCR CDR3 was HTBI. From the multiplex PCR reads, TCRdb called clonotypes with MiXCR, one entry per CDR3 protein. The sample consists of over 350,000 distinct CDR3 sequences, around an eighth of them appearing once. Material: blood. The sequence was collected from a man in his fifties or sixties with Graves' ophthalmopathy.

The CDR3 DNA follows: TGTGCCAGTACCTTCGGGACAGGAACCTGGACTGAAGCTTTCTTT. It yields the protein CASTFGTGTWTEAFF. The chain has TRBV19 and TRBJ1-1, with 8 bases that match TRBD1. Germline assignment: CDR1 LNHDA and CDR2 SQIVND (reference sequence). Unmatched junction bases numbered 12, after V lost 7 bases and J lost 5 bases. The CDR3 consists of 15 residues.